This T cell receptor beta chain appears in the sequencing data of a study of graft-versus-host responses after intestinal transplantation. Repertoires were generated with immunoSEQ multiplex PCR, while TCRdb's copy carries only in-frame clones and drops some. The table has about 43,000 clones, over 85% seen once; the top ten hold 1.6%. This clone was observed a handful of times. This CDR3 has 11 residues. From germline, CDR1 is MNHNY and CDR2 SVGAGI (reference sequence). The V segment lost 6 bases and the J segment 13 bases; nucleotides outside the gene matches: 5. Here the sequenced sample was PBMCs, taken more than 310 days after intestinal transplant. This TCR came from a human patient who received an intestinal transplant, so some T cells may come from the graft donor. The genes are TRBV6-6 and TRBJ2-1; 8 bases map to TRBD1. CDR3 DNA: TGTGCCAGCAGCCAAGACAGGGGTCAGTTCTTC. It yields the protein CASSQDRGQFF.